Listed here is a single T cell receptor beta chain. This CDR3 is 14 amino acids long. Germline assignment: CDR1 SGHRS and CDR2 YFSETQ. The V gene lost 6 bases and the J gene lost 0 bases, with 9 bases spanning the gap. This entry belongs to a study of PD-L1 blockade in urothelial cancer. PCRs were each spiked with synthetic TCR analog templates. Method: immunoSEQ multiplex PCR; TCRdb's copy keeps in-frame clones and lacks some. Of about 100,000 clones in the sample, around 82% were seen once. V is TRBV5-1 and J is TRBJ1-4; the D is unclear. This material consisted of PBMCs, taken around atezolizumab (anti-PD-L1) treatment. This TCR derives from a man aged 45 to 65 with urothelial cancer. The CDR3 protein is CASMLDATNEKLFF. The CDR3 coding sequence is TGCGCCAGCATGTTAGATGCAACTAATGAAAAACTGTTTTTT.